These T cell receptor beta chains were read from a single sample in a study of T-cell reconstitution after alpha-beta-depleted transplantation in children. TCRdb reanalysed the PCR reads using MiXCR and keeps one entry per CDR3 protein. The sample holds about 300,000 distinct CDR3 sequences, 6% to 10% seen once. Here the sequenced sample was peripheral blood, taken 360 days after TCRalphabeta/CD19-depleted stem cell transplant. The origin of the receptors is a female patient between 2 and 15 years old who had a stem cell transplant for Fanconi anemia, so the T cells may come from the graft donor. The CDR3 runs from the conserved cysteine through the conserved F or W. The D gene is left open where the match is weak. Expanded clones get a size class; other rows say once, few or many, or leave the size out.

v_gene: TRBV20-1; abundance: NA; j_gene: TRBJ2-7; d_gene: NA; CDR3nt: TGCAGTGCCTCGGAGGACGGAACCTCCTACGAGCAGTACTTC; CDR3aa: CSASEDGTSYEQYF
v_gene: TRBV12-5; abundance: many; j_gene: TRBJ2-7; d_gene: NA; CDR3nt: TGTGCTAGTGGTTCTCAAGGGAAGGAGGACTACGAGCAGTACTTC; CDR3aa: CASGSQGKEDYEQYF
v_gene: TRBV5-5; abundance: many; j_gene: TRBJ1-5; d_gene: NA; CDR3nt: TGTGCCAGCAGCCAAACAGGCCAGCAGCCCCAGCATTTT; CDR3aa: CASSQTGQQPQHF
v_gene: TRBV20-1; abundance: few; j_gene: TRBJ2-7; d_gene: NA; CDR3nt: TGCAGTGCTAGAGATCATGGACCCCTGGGGGGATCCTACGAGCAGTACTTC; CDR3aa: CSARDHGPLGGSYEQYF
v_gene: TRBV5-6; abundance: few; j_gene: TRBJ2-3; d_gene: NA; CDR3nt: TGTGCCAGCAGCTTGAGGCCCCGGCCGGATACGCAGTATTTT; CDR3aa: CASSLRPRPDTQYF
v_gene: TRBV6-2/TRBV6-3; abundance: NA; j_gene: TRBJ1-2; d_gene: NA; CDR3nt: TGTGCCAGCAGTCCTCTCAGTTATGGCTACACCTTC; CDR3aa: CASSPLSYGYTF
v_gene: TRBV20-1; abundance: NA; j_gene: TRBJ2-4; d_gene: NA; CDR3nt: TGCAGTGCTAGTGGTACGTTGGAAAACATTCAGTACTTC; CDR3aa: CSASGTLENIQYF
v_gene: TRBV3-1; abundance: NA; j_gene: TRBJ2-3; d_gene: NA; CDR3nt: TGTGCCAGCAGCCCTCCCGGGGCTATCTCCGCCCGAGTTACGCAGTATTTT; CDR3aa: CASSPPGAISARVTQYF
v_gene: TRBV20-1; abundance: many; j_gene: TRBJ1-3; d_gene: NA; CDR3nt: TGCAGTGCTAGCCGGCCAGGGGTGGACACCATATATTTT; CDR3aa: CSASRPGVDTIYF
v_gene: TRBV7-3; abundance: NA; j_gene: TRBJ2-2; d_gene: TRBD2; CDR3nt: TGTGCCAGCAGCTCACTTGGGCCGGGACTAGGGACCGGGGAGCTGTTTTTT; CDR3aa: CASSSLGPGLGTGELFF
v_gene: TRBV3-1; abundance: few; j_gene: TRBJ2-5; d_gene: NA; CDR3nt: TGTGCCAGCAGCCAAAATCGGGGGACGGACCAGTACTTC; CDR3aa: CASSQNRGTDQYF
v_gene: TRBV29-1; abundance: many; j_gene: TRBJ1-5; d_gene: NA; CDR3nt: TGCAGCGCTGGGACATACGATCAGCCCCAGCATTTT; CDR3aa: CSAGTYDQPQHF